A selection of T cell receptor beta chains follows, all from one sample in a study of T cell repertoires in cytomegalovirus infection. TCRdb re-analysed the reads in MiXCR, keeping a single row per CDR3 protein. The repertoire holds 150,000 to 200,000 distinct CDR3 sequences, with roughly 28% as singletons. The sample was PBMCs. The receptors originated from a human donor in good health (CMV status not recorded). Some clones in this sample may be carry-over from other donors' samples. The CDR3 runs from the conserved cysteine through the conserved F or W. The D gene is left open where the match is weak. Only some rows state a clone size, as once, few, many or a class for expanded clones.

v_call,clone_size,j_call,d_call,cdr3_aa,cdr3_nt
TRBV10-2,few,TRBJ1-1,.,CASGGGSGETEAFF,TGCGCCAGCGGAGGAGGGTCGGGGGAGACTGAAGCTTTCTTT
TRBV11-2,.,TRBJ2-1,.,CASSSIKAGNEQFF,TGTGCCAGCAGCTCAATTAAGGCTGGGAATGAGCAGTTCTTC
TRBV2,.,TRBJ2-1,TRBD1,CASRAGQGLYNEQFF,TGTGCCAGCAGGGCTGGACAGGGTCTCTACAATGAGCAGTTCTTC
TRBV7-4,few,TRBJ2-2,.,CASSSIRRGQPSNTGELFF,TGTGCCAGCAGCTCGATTAGGAGGGGACAGCCCTCGAACACCGGGGAGCTGTTTTTT
TRBV4-3,.,TRBJ1-1,TRBD1,CASSQELQGAGEAFF,TGCGCCAGCAGCCAGGAATTACAGGGGGCGGGTGAAGCTTTCTTT
TRBV7-6,.,TRBJ2-7,.,CASSQDQVSSYEQYF,TGTGCCAGCAGCCAAGATCAGGTTTCCTCCTACGAGCAGTACTTC
TRBV5-7,.,TRBJ2-3,TRBD1,CASSPGTGLDTQYF,TGTGCCAGCAGCCCCGGGACAGGGCTAGATACGCAGTATTTT
TRBV19,.,TRBJ1-2,TRBD1,CASSTGQGSYYGYTF,TGTGCCAGTAGTACCGGACAGGGGAGCTACTATGGCTACACCTTC
TRBV6-8,.,TRBJ2-7,.,CASSYSRGQNEQYF,TGTGCCAGCAGTTACTCGCGGGGACAGAACGAGCAGTACTTC
TRBV12-3/TRBV12-4,.,TRBJ1-2,.,CASSTTGPYGYTF,TGTGCCAGCAGTACGACAGGCCCCTATGGCTACACCTTC
TRBV14,few,TRBJ1-1,.,CASSQAEGGRRNTEAFF,TGTGCCAGCAGCCAAGCCGAGGGGGGTCGTCGGAACACTGAAGCTTTCTTT
TRBV7-2,many,TRBJ2-1,.,CASSLGPDNEQFF,TGTGCCAGCAGCTTAGGACCGGACAATGAGCAGTTCTTC
TRBV9,.,TRBJ1-5,.,CASSESGWGQPQHF,TGTGCCAGCAGCGAGTCGGGGTGGGGTCAGCCCCAGCATTTT
TRBV5-6,.,TRBJ2-7,.,CASSLMDLPWEQYF,TGTGCCAGCAGCTTAATGGACCTCCCCTGGGAGCAGTACTTC
TRBV7-2,many,TRBJ2-1,.,CASSFHTYGGLYNEQFF,TGTGCCAGCAGCTTCCACACCTACGGGGGTTTATACAATGAGCAGTTCTTC
TRBV29-1,.,TRBJ2-5,.,CSVGTVQETQYF,TGCAGCGTTGGGACGGTCCAAGAGACCCAGTACTTC
TRBV7-2,many,TRBJ1-6,.,CASSLAGAGGSPLHF,TGTGCCAGCAGCTTAGCGGGGGCGGGCGGTTCACCCCTCCACTTT
TRBV7-2,many,TRBJ2-1,TRBD2,CASLLAGAGNEQFF,TGTGCCAGCCTACTAGCGGGGGCTGGAAATGAGCAGTTCTTC
TRBV12-3/TRBV12-4,few,TRBJ2-1,.,CASTGSDLSYNEQFF,TGTGCCAGCACGGGGAGCGATCTTTCCTACAATGAGCAGTTCTTC
TRBV2,.,TRBJ2-1,.,CASSQTPVGVYNEQFF,TGTGCCAGCAGTCAAACCCCCGTCGGGGTTTACAATGAGCAGTTCTTC
TRBV7-3,.,TRBJ1-1,.,CASSLMGGIAFF,TGTGCCAGCAGCTTAATGGGGGGTATCGCTTTCTTT
TRBV7-9,.,TRBJ2-1,TRBD1,CASSLAGTGLNHEQFF,TGTGCCAGCAGCTTAGCTGGGACAGGCCTAAATCATGAGCAGTTCTTC
TRBV6-4,.,TRBJ1-1,.,CASSAAAMAVNTEAFF,TGTGCCAGCAGTGCTGCGGCCATGGCGGTGAACACTGAAGCTTTCTTT
TRBV4-2,many,TRBJ1-5,.,CASSPGGDQPQHF,TGTGCCAGCAGCCCGGGAGGCGATCAGCCCCAGCATTTT
TRBV20-1,.,TRBJ2-5,.,CSARDSASGTQYF,TGCAGTGCTAGAGATTCGGCTTCGGGGACCCAGTACTTC